The 25 T cell receptor beta chains presented below share a single source sample, sequenced in a study of T cells in tumors after PD-1 blockade. Measured with immunoSEQ multiplex PCR; TCRdb has only the in-frame clones, and not every one. The data hold 60,000 to 65,000 clones, with around 72% observed a single time. Sample: PBMCs, taken after anti-PD-1 treatment. Every receptor here comes from a human donor with basal cell carcinoma.

The chain carries TRBV2 and TRBJ1-5, with 8 bases fitting TRBD1. The CDR3 runs to 14 residues. Trimming at V came to 6 bases and at J to 4 bases, leaving 5 bases not matched to a gene. Germline values: CDR1 SNHLY, CDR2 FYNNEI. This CDR3 reads CASRPDRDNQPQHF. For the CDR3, the DNA is TGTGCCAGCAGACCGGACAGGGATAATCAGCCCCAGCATTTT. Based on the CDR3 plus reference TRBV2 and TRBJ1-5, the full variable domain is EPEVTQTPSHQVTQMGQEVILRCVPISNHLYFYWYRQILGQKVEFLVSFYNNEISEKSEIFDDQFSVERPDGSNFTLKIRSTKLEDSAMYFCASRPDRDNQPQHFGDGTRLSIL.

CDR3 sequence (DNA): TGCAGCGTGGGAGAAACTGGAAACACCATATATTTT. It specifies CSVGETGNTIYF. The chain carries TRBV29-1 and TRBJ1-3; D not certain. The CDR3 consists of 12 residues. V gave up 6 bases and J gave up 2 bases, with 8 bases separating them. Germline CDR1 reads SQVTM; CDR2 reads ANQGSEA.

The chain combines TRBV2 with TRBJ2-1, with D tentatively TRBD1 (6 bases). V lost 4 bases and J lost 8, with 12 bases in between. Germline V gives CDR1 SNHLY, CDR2 FYNNEI. CDR3 length: 13 amino acids. CDR3 in amino acids: CASSGSGVDEQFF. DNA for the CDR3: TGTGCCAGCAGTGGGTCAGGGGTGGATGAGCAGTTCTTC.

The chain uses TRBV6-1 and TRBJ2-5; tentative D call: TRBD1 (6 bases). Trimming shortened V by 2 bases and J by 4 bases, and 11 bases separated the two germline ends. Germline V gene data show CDR1 as MNHNS and CDR2 as SASEGT. This CDR3 is 14 amino acids long. The CDR3 region has the DNA TGTGCCAGCAGTGAAAACAGGGTCCCAGAGACCCAGTACTTC. Encoded protein: CASSENRVPETQYF.

In its sample, this clone was seen a few times. The rearrangement links TRBV19 to TRBJ1-2, with TRBD1 as a possible D gene (5 bases). The CDR3 contains 15 residues. Trimming took off 7 bases at V and 6 bases at J, with 21 bases between the two ends. Germline CDR1 is LNHDA and CDR2 is SQIVND (reference sequence). The CDR3 protein is CASTDRDGGGDGYTF. DNA for the CDR3: TGTGCCAGTACCGACCGGGACGGCGGAGGGGATGGCTACACCTTC. Looking up the rest from reference TRBV19 and TRBJ1-2 gives the full variable domain: DGGITQSPKYLFRKEGQNVTLSCEQNLNHDAMYWYRQDPGQGLRLIYYSQIVNDFQKGDIAEGYSVSREKKESFPLTVTSAQKNPTAFYLCASTDRDGGGDGYTFGSGTRLTVV.

The chain employs TRBV21-1 and TRBJ1-3. TRBV21-1 counts as a pseudogene. This CDR3 is 17 amino acids long. The CDR3 protein is CASSNTGPAGSGNTIYF. The CDR3 DNA sequence: TGTGCCAGCAGCAACACGGGCCCGGCAGGCTCTGGAAACACCATATATTTT.

This clone has a handful of counts. The chain uses TRBV10-3 and TRBJ1-1, with D tentatively TRBD1 (5 bases). The germline V and J ends were trimmed by 4 bases and 0 bases, with 15 bases remaining between them. The CDR3 totals 16 residues. Germline V CDR1 and CDR2: ENHRY, SYGVKD. CDR3 bases: TGTGCCATCAGTGGGGGCCCCAGCGGATTGAACACTGAAGCTTTCTTT. It yields the protein CAISGGPSGLNTEAFF.

This chain connects TRBV20-1 to TRBJ2-3; D unclear. Between the trimmed V and J ends, which lost 6 bases and 6 bases, there was a span of 10 bases. The CDR3 is made up of 11 amino acids. Per the germline V gene, CDR1 is DFQATT and CDR2 is SNEGSKA (reference sequence). CDR3 in amino acids: CSALTQDTQYF. CDR3 DNA: TGCAGTGCACTTACCCAGGATACGCAGTATTTT.

This chain links TRBV19 with TRBJ1-5; D remains ambiguous. The CDR3 has 12 amino acids. V lost 5 bases to trimming and J lost 7 bases, with 9 bases between them. Per germline, CDR1 LNHDA and CDR2 SQIVND (reference sequence). The CDR3 region is CASSPGYQPQHF. As DNA, the CDR3 is TGTGCCAGTAGTCCGGGTTACCAGCCCCAGCATTTT.

Only a few counts were recorded for this clone. The V call is TRBV12-3 or TRBV12-4, the J call TRBJ2-1; TRBD2 matches 9 bases. V shed 6 bases, J shed 9 bases, and the junction held 6 bases outside the gene matches. The CDR3 is made up of 13 amino acids. The chain's CDR3 is CASRISGGGEQFF. CDR3 nucleotide sequence: TGTGCCAGCAGGATTAGCGGGGGAGGTGAGCAGTTCTTC.

The V gene is TRBV15, the J gene TRBJ1-2, with TRBD1 matching over 9 bases. Germline V gene lookup returns CDR1 LNHNV and CDR2 YYDKDF (reference sequence). The junction had 5 bases not matched to a gene; V was cut back by 0 bases and J by 6 bases. CDR3 length: 15 residues. The CDR3 loop is CATSREAGTGNGYTF. CDR3 coding DNA: TGTGCCACCAGCAGAGAGGCCGGGACAGGGAATGGCTACACCTTC.

The genes are TRBV6-5 and TRBJ2-7, with 8 bases that match TRBD2. V trimming: 6 bases; J trimming: 5 bases; junction bases outside the gene matches: 12. Per germline, CDR1 MNHEY and CDR2 SVGAGI. The CDR3 length is 15 residues. CDR3 bases: TGTGCCAGCAGAGCCAGCGGGGGCAAGACCCACGAGCAGTACTTC. Translated, it gives CASRASGGKTHEQYF.

Only one count was recorded for this clone. The chain combines TRBV7-2 with TRBJ2-2; 12 positions agree with TRBD2. The CDR3 is 18 residues long. V dropped 2 bases and J dropped 1; count of bases not matched to a gene: 5. Germline-derived CDR1 and CDR2 are SGHTA and FQGNSA. The CDR3 DNA follows: TGTGCCAGCAGCTTAATCCCTAGCGGGGGGGTGAACACCGGGGAGCTGTTTTTT. It yields the protein CASSLIPSGGVNTGELFF.

V and J are TRBV3-1 (or the pseudogene TRBV3-2) and TRBJ1-1, with 7 bases aligning to TRBD1. There are 18 residues in the CDR3. Germline values: CDR1 LGHDT, CDR2 YNNKEL (reference sequence). V lost 2 bases and J lost 2; bases outside the gene matches: 14. The CDR3 here is CASSQQKTGTGTNTEAFF. DNA of the CDR3: TGTGCCAGCAGCCAACAAAAGACAGGGACGGGTACAAACACTGAAGCTTTCTTT.

The rearrangement joins TRBV19 to TRBJ1-1; the match to TRBD1 covers 7 bases. V was pared by 5 bases and J by 3 bases, with 3 bases of the junction left unmatched. Germline assignment: CDR1 LNHDA and CDR2 SQIVND (reference sequence). The CDR3 is 13 amino acids. The CDR3 nucleotides are TGTGCCAGTAGTTTCACAGGGGACACTGAAGCTTTCTTT. Its protein is CASSFTGDTEAFF. The whole variable domain, remainder taken from reference TRBV19 and TRBJ1-1, is DGGITQSPKYLFRKEGQNVTLSCEQNLNHDAMYWYRQDPGQGLRLIYYSQIVNDFQKGDIAEGYSVSREKKESFPLTVTSAQKNPTAFYLCASSFTGDTEAFFGQGTRLTVV.

The V and J genes are TRBV5-1 and TRBJ2-3; D gene unclear. The CDR3 runs to 15 residues. Germline-derived CDR1 and CDR2 are SGHRS and YFSETQ. V was cut by 4 bases and J by 3 bases, with 15 bases left in between. The CDR3 DNA is TGCGCCAGCAGCGACGGACGGTCCAGGACAGATACGCAGTATTTT. It specifies CASSDGRSRTDTQYF.

Points on this clone: The junction differs from germline at one of its ends, possibly a read error. V gene TRBV5-1 combines with J gene TRBJ1-1; D is unresolved. Germline V lookup: CDR1 SGHRS, CDR2 YFSETQ. CDR3 length equals 13 residues. CDR3 residues: CAGSLGWGTEAFF. The CDR3 DNA follows: TGCGCCGGCAGCTTAGGGTGGGGCACTGAAGCTTTCTTT.

The chain has TRBV6-5 and TRBJ1-4; 8 bases line up with TRBD1. CDR3 length: 14 residues. Looked up from germline, CDR1 is MNHEY and CDR2 is SVGAGI. J gave up 5 bases and V 7 bases, and 6 bases lay outside the gene matches. The CDR3 DNA reads as TGTGCCAGCAACCGGGACAGGCAAAATGAAAAACTGTTTTTT. Translation: CASNRDRQNEKLFF.

The chain has TRBV5-1 and TRBJ2-2; 10 bases match TRBD2. CDR3 length: 18 amino acids. The V and J ends lost 0 bases and 0 bases, in that order; junction bases with no gene match: 5. From germline, CDR1 is SGHRS and CDR2 YFSETQ. CDR3 coding DNA: TGCGCCAGCAGCTTGGACGGTAGCGGGGGGACGAACACCGGGGAGCTGTTTTTT. It specifies CASSLDGSGGTNTGELFF.

The chain has TRBV6-6 and TRBJ2-1; 7 bases map to TRBD1. This CDR3 region has 14 residues. The V gene end was trimmed by 2 bases and the J gene end by 9 bases; junction bases not matched to a gene: 7. From germline, CDR1 is MNHNY and CDR2 SVGAGI (reference sequence). CDR3 coding DNA: TGTGCCAGCAGTTACCGCCCGGGACAGACTGAGCAGTTCTTC. It translates to CASSYRPGQTEQFF.

The chain employs TRBV18 and TRBJ2-1; 9 bases align to TRBD1. The germline gives CDR1 KGHSH, CDR2 LQKENI. CDR3 size: 15 residues. Trimming at V came to 6 bases and at J to 5 bases, leaving 8 bases not matched to a gene. For the CDR3, the DNA is TGTGCCAGCTCTCCTGGACAGGGGACGAACAATGAGCAGTTCTTC. Translating gives CASSPGQGTNNEQFF. Variable domain in full (rest from reference TRBV18 and TRBJ2-1): NAGVMQNPRHLVRRRGQEARLRCSPMKGHSHVYWYRQLPEEGLKFMVYLQKENIIDESGMPKERFSAEFPKEGPSILRIQQVVRGDSAAYFCASSPGQGTNNEQFFGPGTRLTVL.

V and J are TRBV5-1 and TRBJ1-4; D gene unclear. This CDR3 comprises 15 residues. Deletions cut 0 bases from V and 3 bases from J, with 9 bases between. The germline CDR1 and CDR2 sequences are SGHRS and YFSETQ. CDR3 sequence reads: CASSLVGSANEKLFF. The CDR3 nucleotides are TGCGCCAGCAGCTTGGTAGGGAGTGCTAATGAAAAACTGTTTTTT.

The rearrangement joins TRBV21-1 to TRBJ2-3; the listed D gene, TRBD2, was not tested against the DNA. TRBV21-1 has pseudogene status. The CDR3 spans 18 residues. The CDR3 DNA reads TGTGCCAGCAGCAACCGATATGGACTAGCGGGGGGGCCAGATACGCAGTATTTT. Protein product: CASSNRYGLAGGPDTQYF.

This clone appeared once. This sequence joins TRBV6-5 and TRBJ2-7, with 8 bases lining up with TRBD2. CDR3 length: 15 residues. Germline V gene sequence: CDR1 MNHEY, CDR2 SVGAGI. V lost 7 bases and J lost 3; bases outside the gene matches: 11. In DNA, the CDR3 is TGTGCCAGCACCCTTCGGCGGGGGGAAATCTACGAGCAGTACTTC. This gives the protein CASTLRRGEIYEQYF.

The CDR3 protein is CASSPSAEPYGYTF. The CDR3 DNA reads TGTGCCAGCAGCCCCTCAGCAGAGCCCTATGGCTACACCTTC. This chain joins TRBV9 and TRBJ1-2; no clear D. The CDR3 is made up of 14 amino acids. The V and J ends lost 4 bases and 4 bases respectively, with 14 bases between them. Germline V gives CDR1 SGDLS, CDR2 YYNGEE.